The clone carrying this T cell receptor (beta chain) came up a few times. Aged 18 to 65, the patients had hyperthyroidism that was newly diagnosed and had lasted under 2 months. These data originate in a study of T cells in Graves' hyperthyroidism and ophthalmopathy. Losses at the gene ends were 0 bases for V and 3 bases for J; bases not matched to a gene: 4. The CDR3 spans 15 residues. Germline-derived CDR1 and CDR2 are SGHRS and YFSETQ. RNA transcripts gave rise to amplified TCR beta CDR3 regions. First-round RT-PCR targeting the TCR CDR3 was performed with the HTBI primer set. TCRdb re-called the multiplex PCR reads with MiXCR, one entry per CDR3 protein. The table has around 560,000 distinct CDR3 sequences, roughly 17% seen once.

The source material was blood. This receptor was obtained from a young woman with Graves' hyperthyroidism. The chain recombines TRBV5-1 with TRBJ2-7; 9 positions match TRBD2. The CDR3 sequence is CASSLDSGGFYEQYF. DNA for the CDR3: TGCGCCAGCAGCTTGGACAGCGGGGGGTTCTACGAGCAGTACTTC.